This T cell receptor beta chain was sequenced for a study of post-analysis software for immune sequencing data. In the study overall: Recorded disease courses covered relapsing-remitting, secondary progressive and progressive-relapsing multiple sclerosis. Some patients had no subtype annotation. General study findings and limits: Compared with controls, patients had more of about 5 TRBV segments, including TRBV5-6, TRBV5-1 and TRBV20-1. Batch-mates among the samples co-clustered strongly by F measure. Controls showed significantly higher normalized Chao1 diversity than did multiple sclerosis patients.

As regards this clonotype: Its antigen is unknown.

Germline V gene lookup returns CDR1 WSHSY and CDR2 SAAADI. The ends were cut back, 4 bases at V and 8 bases at J, with 17 bases in the middle. The CDR3 has 15 residues. Carried by the TCR beta cDNA libraries were unique molecular identifiers. About 500,000 cDNA molecules came from approximately 1 to 10 million T cells. TCRdb called the PCR reads again in MiXCR, with one record for every CDR3 protein. The sample has about 200,000 distinct CDR3 sequences; around 30% are singletons. The chain employs TRBV10-2 and TRBJ1-4; D remains ambiguous. The sample consisted of blood. The clonotype was recovered from a girl under 18 with multiple sclerosis. The CDR3 bases are TGCGCCAGCAGTGCCTCATTGTACCAAGGGGAAAAACTGTTTTTT. Protein: CASSASLYQGEKLFF.